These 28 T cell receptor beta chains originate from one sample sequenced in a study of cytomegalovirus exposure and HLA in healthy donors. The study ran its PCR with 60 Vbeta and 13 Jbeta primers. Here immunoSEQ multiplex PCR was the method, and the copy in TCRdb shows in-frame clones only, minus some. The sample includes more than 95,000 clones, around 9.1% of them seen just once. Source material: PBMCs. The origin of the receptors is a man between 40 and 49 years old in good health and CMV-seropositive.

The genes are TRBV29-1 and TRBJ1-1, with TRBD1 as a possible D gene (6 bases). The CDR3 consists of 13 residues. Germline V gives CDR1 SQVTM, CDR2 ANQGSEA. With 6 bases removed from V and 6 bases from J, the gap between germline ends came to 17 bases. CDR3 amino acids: CSVDDRWGPEAFF. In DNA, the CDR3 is TGCAGCGTCGATGACAGGTGGGGACCTGAAGCTTTCTTT. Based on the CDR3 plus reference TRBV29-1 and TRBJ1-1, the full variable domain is SAVISQKPSRDICQRGTSLTIQCQVDSQVTMMFWYRQQPGQSLTLIATANQGSEATYESGFVIDKFPISRPNLTFSTLTVSNMSPEDSSIYLCSVDDRWGPEAFFGQGTRLTVV.

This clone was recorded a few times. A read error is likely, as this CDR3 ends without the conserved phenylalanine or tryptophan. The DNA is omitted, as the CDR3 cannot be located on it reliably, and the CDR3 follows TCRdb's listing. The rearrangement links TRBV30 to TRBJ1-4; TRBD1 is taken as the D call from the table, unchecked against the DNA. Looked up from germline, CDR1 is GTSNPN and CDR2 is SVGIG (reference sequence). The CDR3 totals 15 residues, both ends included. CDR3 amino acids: CAWSTHRSGDEKMFL.

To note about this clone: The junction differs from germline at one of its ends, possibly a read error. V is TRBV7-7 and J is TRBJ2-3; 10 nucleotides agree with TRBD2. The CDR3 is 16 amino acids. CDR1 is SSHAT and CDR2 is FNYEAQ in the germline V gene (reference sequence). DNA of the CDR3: TGTGCTAGCAGCCCATCTAGCGGGAGCGTGGGTGATACGCAGTATTTT. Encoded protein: CASSPSSGSVGDTQYF.

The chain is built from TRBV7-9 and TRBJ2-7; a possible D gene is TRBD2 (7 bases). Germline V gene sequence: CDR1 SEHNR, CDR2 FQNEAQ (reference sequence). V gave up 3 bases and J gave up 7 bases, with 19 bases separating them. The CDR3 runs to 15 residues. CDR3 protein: CASSLGGGGMREQYF. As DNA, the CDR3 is TGTGCCAGCAGCTTGGGGGGGGGCGGGATGAGGGAGCAGTACTTC.

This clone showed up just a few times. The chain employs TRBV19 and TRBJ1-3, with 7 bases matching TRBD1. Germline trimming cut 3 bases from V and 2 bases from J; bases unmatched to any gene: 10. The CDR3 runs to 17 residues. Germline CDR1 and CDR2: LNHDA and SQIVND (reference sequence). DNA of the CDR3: TGTGCCAGTAGTATTGAGGACAGGACAATGCCTGGAAACACCATATATTTT. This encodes CASSIEDRTMPGNTIYF.

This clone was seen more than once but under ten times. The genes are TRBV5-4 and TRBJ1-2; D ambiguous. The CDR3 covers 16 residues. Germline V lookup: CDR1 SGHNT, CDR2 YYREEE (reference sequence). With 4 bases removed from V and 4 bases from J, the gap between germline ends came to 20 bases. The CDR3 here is CASSPAGLLSSYGYTF. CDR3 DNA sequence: TGTGCCAGCAGCCCGGCGGGGTTGCTCTCTAGCTATGGCTACACCTTC.

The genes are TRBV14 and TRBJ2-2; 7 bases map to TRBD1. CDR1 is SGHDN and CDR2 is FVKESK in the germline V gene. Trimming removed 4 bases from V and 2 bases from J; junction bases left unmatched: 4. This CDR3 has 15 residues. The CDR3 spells CASSRQGLNTGELFF. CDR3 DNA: TGTGCCAGCAGCCGACAGGGCCTTAACACCGGGGAGCTGTTTTTT.

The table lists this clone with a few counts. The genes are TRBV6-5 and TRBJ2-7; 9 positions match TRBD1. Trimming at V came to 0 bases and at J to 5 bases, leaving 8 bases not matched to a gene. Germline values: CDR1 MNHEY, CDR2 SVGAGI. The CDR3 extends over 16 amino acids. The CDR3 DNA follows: TGTGCCAGCAGTTACTCGACGGGGACAGGGTTACACGAGCAGTACTTC. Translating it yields CASSYSTGTGLHEQYF.

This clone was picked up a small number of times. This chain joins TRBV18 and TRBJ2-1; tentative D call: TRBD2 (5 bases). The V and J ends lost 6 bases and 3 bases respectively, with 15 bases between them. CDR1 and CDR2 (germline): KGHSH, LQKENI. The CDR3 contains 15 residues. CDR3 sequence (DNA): TGTGCCAGCTCCCCGAGTGCCGGGATCTACAATGAGCAGTTCTTC. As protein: CASSPSAGIYNEQFF.

The CDR3 DNA is TGTGCCAGCGGAAGACAGGGAGACCCCTACGAGCAGTACTTC. Translation gives CASGRQGDPYEQYF. V usage is TRBV7-2 and J usage is TRBJ2-7; 7 bases fit TRBD1. Trimming removed 8 bases from V and 2 bases from J; junction bases left unmatched: 9. Germline CDR1 reads SGHTA; CDR2 reads FQGNSA. The CDR3 has 14 residues.

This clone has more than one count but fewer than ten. The CDR3 loop reads CASSLGTGKSLQGYTF. The DNA of the CDR3 is TGTGCCAGCAGCTTAGGTACAGGGAAATCTCTGCAAGGCTACACCTTC. This chain joins TRBV7-9 and TRBJ1-2, with D perhaps TRBD1 (6 bases). The germline V gene has CDR1 SEHNR and CDR2 FQNEAQ (reference sequence). V was shortened by 1 base and J by 8 bases, with 20 bases between the two germline ends. The length of the CDR3 is 16 residues.

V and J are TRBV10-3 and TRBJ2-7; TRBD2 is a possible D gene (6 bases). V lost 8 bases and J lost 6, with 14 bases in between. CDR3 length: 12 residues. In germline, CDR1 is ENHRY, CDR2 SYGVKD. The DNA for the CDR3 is TGTGCCATCCGAGGAGGGGCGAGCGAGCAGTACTTC. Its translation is CAIRGGASEQYF.

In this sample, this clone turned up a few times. CDR3 amino acids: CASSAGSTGNTIYF. CDR3 nucleotide sequence: TGTGCCAGCAGCGCCGGGAGTACTGGAAACACCATATATTTT. The V call is TRBV9, the J call TRBJ1-3; no clear D. The CDR3 totals 14 residues. Germline loops: CDR1 SGDLS, CDR2 YYNGEE. V dropped 3 bases and J dropped 2 bases, with 9 bases sitting between them.

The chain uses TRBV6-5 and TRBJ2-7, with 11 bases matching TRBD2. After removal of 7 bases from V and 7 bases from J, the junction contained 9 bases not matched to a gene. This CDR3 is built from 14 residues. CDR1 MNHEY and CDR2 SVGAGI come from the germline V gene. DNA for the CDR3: TGTGCCAGCACCGATAGCGGGAGGGCCCGAGAGCAGTACTTC. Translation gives CASTDSGRAREQYF.

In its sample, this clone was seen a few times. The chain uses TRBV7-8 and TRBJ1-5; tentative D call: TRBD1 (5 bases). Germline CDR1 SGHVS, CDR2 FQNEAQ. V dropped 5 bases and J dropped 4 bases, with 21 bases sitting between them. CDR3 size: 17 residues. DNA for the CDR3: TGTGCCAGCAGCGATTCGCAGCGGGGGGTTAAAAATCAGCCCCAGCATTTT. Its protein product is CASSDSQRGVKNQPQHF.

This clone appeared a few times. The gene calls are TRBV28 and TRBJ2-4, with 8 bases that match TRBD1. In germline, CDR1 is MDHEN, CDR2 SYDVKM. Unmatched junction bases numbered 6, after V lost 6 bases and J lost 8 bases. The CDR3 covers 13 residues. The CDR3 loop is CASSPGGPDIQYF. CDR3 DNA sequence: TGTGCCAGCAGCCCAGGGGGCCCGGACATTCAGTACTTC. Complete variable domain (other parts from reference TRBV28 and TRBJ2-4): DVKVTQSSRYLVKRTGEKVFLECVQDMDHENMFWYRQDPGLGLRLIYFSYDVKMKEKGDIPEGYSVSREKKERFSLILESASTNQTSMYLCASSPGGPDIQYFGAGTRLSVL.

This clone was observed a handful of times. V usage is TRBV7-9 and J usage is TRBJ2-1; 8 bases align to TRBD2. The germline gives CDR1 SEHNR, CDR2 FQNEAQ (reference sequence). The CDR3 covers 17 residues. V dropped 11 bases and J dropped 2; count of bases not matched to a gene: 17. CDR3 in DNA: TGTGCCCTAAACCGGGGGGGCGGCCTTACTACCTACAATGAGCAGTTCTTC. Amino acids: CALNRGGGLTTYNEQFF.

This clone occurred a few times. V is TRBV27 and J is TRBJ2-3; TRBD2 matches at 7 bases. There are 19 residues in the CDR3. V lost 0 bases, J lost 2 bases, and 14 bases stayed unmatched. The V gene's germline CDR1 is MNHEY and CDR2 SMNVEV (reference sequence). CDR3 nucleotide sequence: TGTGCCAGCAGTTTATCGAACTTTAGGCGGGAGCCCCCCACAGATACGCAGTATTTT. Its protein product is CASSLSNFRREPPTDTQYF.

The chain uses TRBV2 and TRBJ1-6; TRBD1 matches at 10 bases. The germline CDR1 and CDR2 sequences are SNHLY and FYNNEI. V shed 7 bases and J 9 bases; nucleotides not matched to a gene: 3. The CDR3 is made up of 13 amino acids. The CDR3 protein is CASKDRGGSPLHF. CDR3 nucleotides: TGTGCCAGCAAGGACAGGGGGGGTTCACCCCTCCACTTT.

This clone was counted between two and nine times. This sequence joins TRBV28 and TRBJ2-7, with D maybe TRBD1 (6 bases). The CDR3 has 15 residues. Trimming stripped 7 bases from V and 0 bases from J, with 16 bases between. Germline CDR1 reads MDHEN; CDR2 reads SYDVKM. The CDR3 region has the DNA TGTGCCAGCATCCCGATCCAGACAGGCTCCTACGAGCAGTACTTC. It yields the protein CASIPIQTGSYEQYF.

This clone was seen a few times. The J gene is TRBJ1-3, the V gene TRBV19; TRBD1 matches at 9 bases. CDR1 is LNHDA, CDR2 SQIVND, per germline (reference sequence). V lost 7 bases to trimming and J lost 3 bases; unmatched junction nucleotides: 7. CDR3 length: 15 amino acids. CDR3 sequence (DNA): TGTGCCAGTACCAACAGGGGGCCTTTTGGAAACACCATATATTTT. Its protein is CASTNRGPFGNTIYF.

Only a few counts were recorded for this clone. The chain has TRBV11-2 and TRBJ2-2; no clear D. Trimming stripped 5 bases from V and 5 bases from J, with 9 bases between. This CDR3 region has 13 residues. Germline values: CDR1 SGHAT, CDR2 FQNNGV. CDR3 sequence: CASSPVRTGELFF. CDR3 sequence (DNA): TGTGCCAGCAGCCCAGTCAGAACCGGGGAGCTGTTTTTT.

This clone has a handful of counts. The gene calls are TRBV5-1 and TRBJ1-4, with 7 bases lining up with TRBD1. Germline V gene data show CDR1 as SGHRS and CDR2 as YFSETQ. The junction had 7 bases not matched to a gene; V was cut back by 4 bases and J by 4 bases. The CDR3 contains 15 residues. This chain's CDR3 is CASSKTGEGNEKLFF. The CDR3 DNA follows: TGCGCCAGCAGCAAAACAGGGGAAGGTAATGAAAAACTGTTTTTT.

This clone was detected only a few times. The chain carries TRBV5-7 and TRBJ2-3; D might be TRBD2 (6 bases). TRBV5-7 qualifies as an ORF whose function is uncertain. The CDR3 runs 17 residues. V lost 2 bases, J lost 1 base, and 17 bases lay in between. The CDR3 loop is CASSFFASGVGTDTQYF. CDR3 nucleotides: TGTGCCAGCAGCTTTTTTGCGTCGGGGGTAGGCACAGATACGCAGTATTTT.

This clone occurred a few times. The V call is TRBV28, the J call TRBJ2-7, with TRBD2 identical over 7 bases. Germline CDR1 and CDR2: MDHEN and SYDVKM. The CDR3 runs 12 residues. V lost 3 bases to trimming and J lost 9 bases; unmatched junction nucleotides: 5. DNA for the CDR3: TGTGCCAGCAGTTTGGGGGGGACCGGGCAGTACTTC. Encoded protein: CASSLGGTGQYF. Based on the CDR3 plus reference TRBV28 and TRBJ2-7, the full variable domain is DVKVTQSSRYLVKRTGEKVFLECVQDMDHENMFWYRQDPGLGLRLIYFSYDVKMKEKGDIPEGYSVSREKKERFSLILESASTNQTSMYLCASSLGGTGQYFGPGTRLTVT.

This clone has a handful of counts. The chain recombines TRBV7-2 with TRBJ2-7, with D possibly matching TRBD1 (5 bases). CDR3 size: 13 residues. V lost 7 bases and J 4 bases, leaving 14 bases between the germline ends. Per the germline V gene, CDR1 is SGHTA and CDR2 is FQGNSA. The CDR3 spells CASTNRSRYEQYF. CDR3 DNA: TGTGCCAGCACTAACAGGTCCCGTTACGAGCAGTACTTC.

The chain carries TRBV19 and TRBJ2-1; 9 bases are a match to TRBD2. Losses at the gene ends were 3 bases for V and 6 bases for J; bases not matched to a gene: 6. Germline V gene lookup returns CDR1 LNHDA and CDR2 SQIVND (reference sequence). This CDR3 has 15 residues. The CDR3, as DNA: TGTGCCAGTAGTATTTTTAGCGGGAGTGGCAATGAGCAGTTCTTC. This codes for CASSIFSGSGNEQFF.

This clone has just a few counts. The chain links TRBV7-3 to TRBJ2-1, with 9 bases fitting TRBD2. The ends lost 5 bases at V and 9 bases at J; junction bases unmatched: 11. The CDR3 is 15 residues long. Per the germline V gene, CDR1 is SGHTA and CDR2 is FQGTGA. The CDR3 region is CASSPRAGGRSEQFF. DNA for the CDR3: TGTGCCAGCAGCCCGCGGGCGGGAGGGCGGAGTGAGCAGTTCTTC.